This T cell receptor (beta chain) was profiled in a study of T-cell memory formation after mild COVID-19. Employing constant-segment primers, 5'RACE generated TCR alpha and TCR beta cDNA libraries bearing sample barcodes and UMIs. TCRdb reprocessed the 5' RACE reads via MiXCR and lists one record per CDR3 protein. This table has 400,000 or so distinct CDR3 sequences, 20% appearing once. Whole-study findings and limits: The appearance of some responding clones in pre-infection memory suggested that cross-reactive memory joined. Mainly CM and EM harbored the contracting CD4+ clones; mainly EMRA harbored the CD8+ ones.

Of note for this clonotype: Its specificity is unknown.

The CDR3 consists of 15 residues. The junction had 6 bases not matched to a gene; V was cut back by 8 bases and J by 7 bases. Looked up from germline, CDR1 is SNHLY and CDR2 is FYNNEI. This receptor was identified in an adult woman who had mild COVID-19 (a few samples of this study predate the infection). Cell type and time point are not known. The rearrangement uses TRBV2 and TRBJ2-1; 15 bases map to TRBD2. Sequencing was carried out using PBMCs or a T cell subset sorted from them (not recorded which). CDR3 nucleotides: TGTGCCAGCCGGAGGACTAGCGGGGGGGCGAATGAGCAGTTCTTC. Protein product: CASRRTSGGANEQFF.